The 14 T cell receptor beta chains presented below share a single source sample, sequenced in a study of shared clonotypes between healthy human individuals. Clones were sequenced by immunoSEQ multiplex PCR, and TCRdb holds only the in-frame ones, with some missing. The sample yields approximately 2,000,000 clones, 93% seen once. The naive CD8 subset, CD45RO-negative cells positively selected for CCR7, excluded terminally differentiated effector memory CD45RA+ cells. Sequenced material: naive CD8+ T cells from PBMCs. The source of these receptors is a man between 18 and 29 years old in good health. Some clones in this sample may be carry-over from other donors' samples.

The chain is built from TRBV27 and TRBJ2-7; D may be TRBD1 (5 bases). The CDR3 covers 12 residues. Germline assignment: CDR1 MNHEY and CDR2 SMNVEV (reference sequence). Trimming stripped 6 bases from V and 5 bases from J, with 11 bases between. CDR3 residues: CASRRGGHEQYF. The CDR3 coding sequence is TGTGCCAGCAGAAGGGGTGGCCACGAGCAGTACTTC.

This chain joins TRBV2 and TRBJ2-1; 8 positions match TRBD2. This CDR3 comprises 17 residues. V lost 8 bases, J lost 2 bases, and 14 bases stayed unmatched. Germline loops: CDR1 SNHLY, CDR2 FYNNEI. The CDR3 protein is CASPVMDGRGTYNEQFF. The CDR3 DNA reads TGTGCCAGCCCGGTGATGGACGGGAGGGGCACCTACAATGAGCAGTTCTTC.

The chain is built from TRBV2 and TRBJ2-7, with a tentative D call TRBD2 (5 bases). There are 15 residues in the CDR3. Germline V gene data show CDR1 as SNHLY and CDR2 as FYNNEI. The ends were cut back, 7 bases at V and 3 bases at J, with 19 bases in the middle. The CDR3: CASTPIGRGNYEQYF. The CDR3 DNA is TGTGCCAGCACCCCCATCGGACGGGGAAACTACGAGCAGTACTTC.

The chain joins TRBV19 to TRBJ2-3; 11 positions match TRBD2. Germline values: CDR1 LNHDA, CDR2 SQIVND (reference sequence). This CDR3 spans 15 amino acids. V gave up 11 bases and J gave up 4 bases; unmatched junction bases: 11. The CDR3 DNA reads as TGTGCCTCCTCCGATAGCGGGAGGGAATCAGATACGCAGTATTTT. Translation: CASSDSGRESDTQYF.

V gene TRBV5-6 combines with J gene TRBJ2-3; D is possibly TRBD2 (5 bases). The V gene's germline CDR1 is SGHDT and CDR2 YYEEEE. Trimming took 6 bases from V and 4 from J, leaving 15 bases between them. This CDR3 has 14 residues. This chain's CDR3 is CASTVAGGSDTQYF. In nucleotides, the CDR3 is TGTGCCAGCACCGTGGCCGGCGGGTCAGATACGCAGTATTTT.

The V and J genes are TRBV9 and TRBJ2-7; D perhaps matches TRBD2 (6 bases). V lost 0 bases and J lost 3, with 13 bases in between. Germline V gene sequence: CDR1 SGDLS, CDR2 YYNGEE. The CDR3 is made up of 15 amino acids. The CDR3 DNA reads as TGTGCCAGCAGCGTAGGGGCAGGAGGGATCTACGAGCAGTACTTC. Amino acid sequence: CASSVGAGGIYEQYF.

The chain employs TRBV9 and TRBJ2-7, with unresolved D. CDR3 size: 17 residues. Germline values: CDR1 SGDLS, CDR2 YYNGEE. V gave up 1 base and J gave up 0 bases, with 17 bases separating them. CDR3 sequence reads: CASSVTASETTSYEQYF. The CDR3, as DNA: TGTGCCAGCAGCGTAACGGCCTCAGAAACCACCTCCTACGAGCAGTACTTC.

This clone was recorded only once. The chain combines TRBV19 with TRBJ2-3, with 7 bases identical to TRBD1. Per germline, CDR1 LNHDA and CDR2 SQIVND (reference sequence). The trim removed 4 bases at V and 2 bases at J, leaving 6 bases unmatched. The CDR3 has 15 amino acids. The CDR3 bases are TGTGCCAGTAGTACCTGGGACAGCTCCACAGATACGCAGTATTTT. Amino acid sequence: CASSTWDSSTDTQYF.

The chain combines TRBV30 with TRBJ2-2; D gene uncertain. V dropped 4 bases and J dropped 6 bases, with 6 bases sitting between them. This CDR3 region has 11 residues. The germline CDR1 and CDR2 sequences are GTSNPN and SVGIG (reference sequence). The CDR3 DNA reads as TGTGCCTGGACTGTGTCCGGGGAGCTGTTTTTT. This codes for CAWTVSGELFF.

The chain recombines TRBV2 with TRBJ2-1, with TRBD1 as a possible D gene (6 bases). The CDR3 has 15 residues. The germline V and J ends were trimmed by 3 bases and 4 bases, with 13 bases remaining between them. Germline lookup yields CDR1 SNHLY and CDR2 FYNNEI. CDR3 coding DNA: TGTGCCAGCAGTGAGAAAGGGGGAGTATACAATGAGCAGTTCTTC. It codes for CASSEKGGVYNEQFF.

The chain carries TRBV12-5 and TRBJ2-1; 11 nucleotides line up with TRBD2. The germline V gene has CDR1 LGHNT and CDR2 FRNRAP. Trimming removed 2 bases from V and 3 bases from J; junction bases left unmatched: 3. CDR3 size: 16 residues. This CDR3 is CASGLLGTSGYNEQFF. The CDR3 DNA reads as TGTGCTAGTGGTTTGTTGGGGACTAGCGGCTACAATGAGCAGTTCTTC. The full variable domain, in which reference TRBV12-5 and TRBJ2-1 provide the parts outside the CDR3, is DARVTQTPRHKVTEMGQEVTMRCQPILGHNTVFWYRQTMMQGLELLAYFRNRAPLDDSGMPKDRFSAEMPDATLATLKIQPSEPRDSAVYFCASGLLGTSGYNEQFFGPGTRLTVL.

The CDR3 loop reads CASSSSGTGYTGELFF. The DNA of the CDR3 is TGTGCCAGCAGCTCTTCCGGGACAGGCTACACCGGGGAGCTGTTTTTT. The gene calls are TRBV5-6 and TRBJ2-2; 8 bases map to TRBD1. The CDR3 extends over 16 amino acids. Germline V gene sequence: CDR1 SGHDT, CDR2 YYEEEE. J lost 3 bases, V lost 3 bases, and 7 bases had no gene match.

The genes are TRBV7-9 and TRBJ2-5; TRBD1 aligns across 8 bases. The CDR3 is made up of 14 amino acids. The V gene end was trimmed by 5 bases and the J gene end by 4 bases; junction bases not matched to a gene: 6. The germline CDR1 and CDR2 sequences are SEHNR and FQNEAQ (reference sequence). CDR3 sequence (DNA): TGTGCCAGCAGCACCCGGACAGGGCGAGAGACCCAGTACTTC. As protein: CASSTRTGRETQYF. The full variable domain, with the rest looked up from reference TRBV7-9 and TRBJ2-5, is DTGVSQNPRHKITKRGQNVTFRCDPISEHNRLYWYRQTLGQGPEFLTYFQNEAQLEKSRLLSDRFSAERPKGSFSTLEIQRTEQGDSAMYLCASSTRTGRETQYFGPGTRLLVL.

This chain uses TRBV27 with TRBJ2-5, with D perhaps TRBD2 (6 bases). The CDR3 contains 15 residues. Trimming removed 0 bases from V and 1 base from J, with 9 bases in between. The germline V gene has CDR1 MNHEY and CDR2 SMNVEV (reference sequence). CDR3 DNA: TGTGCCAGCAGTTTATCGCGGGGCCCCCAAGAGACCCAGTACTTC. This translates into CASSLSRGPQETQYF.